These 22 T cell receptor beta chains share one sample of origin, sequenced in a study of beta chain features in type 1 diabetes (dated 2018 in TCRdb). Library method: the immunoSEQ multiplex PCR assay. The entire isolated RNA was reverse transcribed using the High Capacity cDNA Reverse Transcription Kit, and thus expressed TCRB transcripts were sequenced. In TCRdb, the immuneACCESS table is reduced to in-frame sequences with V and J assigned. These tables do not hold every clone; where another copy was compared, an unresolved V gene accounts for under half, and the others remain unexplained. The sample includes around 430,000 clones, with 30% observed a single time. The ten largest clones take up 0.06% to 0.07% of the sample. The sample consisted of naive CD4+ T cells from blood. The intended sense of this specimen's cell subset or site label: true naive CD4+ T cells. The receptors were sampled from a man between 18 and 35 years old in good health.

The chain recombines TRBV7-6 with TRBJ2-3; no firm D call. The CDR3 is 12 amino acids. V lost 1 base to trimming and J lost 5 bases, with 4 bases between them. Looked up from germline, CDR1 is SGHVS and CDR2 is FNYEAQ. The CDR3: CASSLDGDTQYF. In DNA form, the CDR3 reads TGTGCCAGCAGCTTAGATGGAGATACGCAGTATTTT.

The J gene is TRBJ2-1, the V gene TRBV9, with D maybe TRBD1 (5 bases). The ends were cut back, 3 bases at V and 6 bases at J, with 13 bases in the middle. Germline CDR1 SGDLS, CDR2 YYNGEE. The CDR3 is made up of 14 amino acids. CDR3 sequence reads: CASSAPGFSNEQFF. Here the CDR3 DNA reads TGTGCCAGCAGCGCCCCAGGGTTCTCCAATGAGCAGTTCTTC.

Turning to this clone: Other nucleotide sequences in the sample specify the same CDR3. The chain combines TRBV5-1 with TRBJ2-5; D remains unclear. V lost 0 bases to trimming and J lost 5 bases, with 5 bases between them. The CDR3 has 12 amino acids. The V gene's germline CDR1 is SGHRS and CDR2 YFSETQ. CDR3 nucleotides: TGCGCCAGCAGCTTGGGTTTGGAGACCCAGTACTTC. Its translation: CASSLGLETQYF.

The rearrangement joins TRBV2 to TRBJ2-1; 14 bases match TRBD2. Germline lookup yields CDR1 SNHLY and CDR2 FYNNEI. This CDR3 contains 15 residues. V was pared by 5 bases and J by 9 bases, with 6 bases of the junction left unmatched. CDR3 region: CASSLGLAGEGEQFF. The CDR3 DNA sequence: TGTGCCAGCAGTTTGGGACTAGCGGGAGAGGGTGAGCAGTTCTTC.

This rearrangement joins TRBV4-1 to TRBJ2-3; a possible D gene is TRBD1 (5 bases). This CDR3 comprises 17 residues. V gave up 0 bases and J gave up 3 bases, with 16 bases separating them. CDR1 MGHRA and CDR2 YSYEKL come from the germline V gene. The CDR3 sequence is CASSQDNQGRVTDTQYF. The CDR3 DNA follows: TGCGCCAGCAGCCAAGATAACCAGGGAAGGGTGACAGATACGCAGTATTTT.

The CDR3 spells CASSLEVWAEAFF. CDR3 nucleotides: TGTGCCAGCAGCTTAGAGGTTTGGGCTGAAGCTTTCTTT. The chain uses TRBV7-2 and TRBJ1-1; D uncertain. The V end was cut by 1 base, the J end by 6 bases, with 9 bases between. The germline gives CDR1 SGHTA, CDR2 FQGNSA. The CDR3 covers 13 residues.

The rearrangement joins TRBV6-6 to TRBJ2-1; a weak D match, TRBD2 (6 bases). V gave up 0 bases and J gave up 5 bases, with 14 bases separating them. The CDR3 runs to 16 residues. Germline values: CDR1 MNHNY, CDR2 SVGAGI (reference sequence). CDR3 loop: CASSYSWEVTDNEQFF. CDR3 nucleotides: TGTGCCAGCAGTTACTCCTGGGAGGTCACTGACAATGAGCAGTTCTTC.

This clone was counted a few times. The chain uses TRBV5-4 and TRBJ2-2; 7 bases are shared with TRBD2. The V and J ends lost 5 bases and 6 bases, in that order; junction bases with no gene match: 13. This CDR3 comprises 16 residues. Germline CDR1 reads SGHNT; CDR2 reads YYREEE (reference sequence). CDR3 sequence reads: CASSSSGTQWAGELFF. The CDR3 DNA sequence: TGTGCCAGCAGTTCTAGCGGCACACAATGGGCCGGGGAGCTGTTTTTT. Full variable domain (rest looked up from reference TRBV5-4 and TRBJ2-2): ETGVTQSPTHLIKTRGQQVTLRCSSQSGHNTVSWYQQALGQGPQFIFQYYREEENGRGNFPPRFSGLQFPNYSSELNVNALELDDSALYLCASSSSGTQWAGELFFGEGSRLTVL.

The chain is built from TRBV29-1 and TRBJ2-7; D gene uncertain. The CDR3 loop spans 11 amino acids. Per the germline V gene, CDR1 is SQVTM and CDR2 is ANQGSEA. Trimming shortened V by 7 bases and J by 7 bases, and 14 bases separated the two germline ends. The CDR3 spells CSGGSMLEQYF. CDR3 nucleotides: TGCAGCGGCGGCTCGATGTTAGAGCAGTACTTC.

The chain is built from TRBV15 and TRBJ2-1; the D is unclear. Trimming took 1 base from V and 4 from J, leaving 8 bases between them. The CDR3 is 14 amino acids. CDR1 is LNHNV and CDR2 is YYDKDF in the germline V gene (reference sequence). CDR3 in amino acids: CATSRASLYNEQFF. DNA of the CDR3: TGTGCCACCAGCAGAGCTTCATTGTACAATGAGCAGTTCTTC.

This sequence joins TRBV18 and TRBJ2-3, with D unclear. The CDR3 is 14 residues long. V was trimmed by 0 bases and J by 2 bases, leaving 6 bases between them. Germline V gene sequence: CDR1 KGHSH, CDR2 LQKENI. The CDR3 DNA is TGTGCCAGCTCACCACCGGGGATCACAGATACGCAGTATTTT. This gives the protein CASSPPGITDTQYF.

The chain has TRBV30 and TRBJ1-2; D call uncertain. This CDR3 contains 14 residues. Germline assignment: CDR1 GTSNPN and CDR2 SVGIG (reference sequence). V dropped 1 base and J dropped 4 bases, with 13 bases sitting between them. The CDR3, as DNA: TGTGCCTGGAGTGGAATTCTCTGGGGCTATGGCTACACCTTC. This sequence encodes CAWSGILWGYGYTF.

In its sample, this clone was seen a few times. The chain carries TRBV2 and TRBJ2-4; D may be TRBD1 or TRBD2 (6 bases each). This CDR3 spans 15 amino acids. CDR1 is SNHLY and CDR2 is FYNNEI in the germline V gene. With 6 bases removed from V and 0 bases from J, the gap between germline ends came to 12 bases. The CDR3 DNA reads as TGTGCCAGCAGGTCCCCGGGGGCAGCCAAAAACATTCAGTACTTC. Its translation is CASRSPGAAKNIQYF.

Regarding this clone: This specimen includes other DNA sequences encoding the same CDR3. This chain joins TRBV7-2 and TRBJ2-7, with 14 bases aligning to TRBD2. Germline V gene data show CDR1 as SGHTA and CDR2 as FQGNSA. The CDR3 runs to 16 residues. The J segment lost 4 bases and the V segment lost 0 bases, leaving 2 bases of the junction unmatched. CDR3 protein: CASSLAGTSGSYEQYF. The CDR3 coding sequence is TGTGCCAGCAGCTTAGCCGGGACTAGCGGGAGTTACGAGCAGTACTTC.

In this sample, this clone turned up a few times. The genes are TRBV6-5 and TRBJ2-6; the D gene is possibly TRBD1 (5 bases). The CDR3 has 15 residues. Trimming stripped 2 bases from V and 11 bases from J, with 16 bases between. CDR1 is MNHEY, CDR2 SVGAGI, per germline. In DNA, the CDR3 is TGTGCCAGCAGTTACGATCGGGCAGGGTCCCACGTCCTGACTTTC. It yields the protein CASSYDRAGSHVLTF.

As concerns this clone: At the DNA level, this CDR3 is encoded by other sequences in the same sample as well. The CDR3 DNA reads as TGTGCCTGGAGTGTACGTAGGGAAGAGACCCAGTACTTC. It specifies CAWSVRREETQYF. This rearrangement joins TRBV30 to TRBJ2-5; D is unclear. Germline values: CDR1 GTSNPN, CDR2 SVGIG (reference sequence). CDR3 size: 13 residues. Trimming removed 0 bases at V and 3 bases at J, with 8 bases between.

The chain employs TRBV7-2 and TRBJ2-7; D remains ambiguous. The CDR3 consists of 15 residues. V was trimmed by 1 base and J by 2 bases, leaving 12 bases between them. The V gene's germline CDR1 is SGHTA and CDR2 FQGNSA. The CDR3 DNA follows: TGTGCCAGCAGCTTAGAGTCGGGCACTACCTACGAGCAGTACTTC. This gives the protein CASSLESGTTYEQYF.

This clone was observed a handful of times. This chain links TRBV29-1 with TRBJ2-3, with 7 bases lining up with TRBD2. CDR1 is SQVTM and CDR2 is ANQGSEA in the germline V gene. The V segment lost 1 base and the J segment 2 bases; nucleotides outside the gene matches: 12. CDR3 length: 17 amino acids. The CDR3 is CSVEVPLRDYYTDTQYF. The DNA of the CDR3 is TGCAGCGTTGAAGTGCCCCTCCGGGACTACTACACAGATACGCAGTATTTT.

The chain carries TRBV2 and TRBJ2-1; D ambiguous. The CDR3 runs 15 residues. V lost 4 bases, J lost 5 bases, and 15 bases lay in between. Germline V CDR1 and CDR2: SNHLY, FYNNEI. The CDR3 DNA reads TGTGCCAGCAGTGTATACGATACCATCGACAATGAGCAGTTCTTC. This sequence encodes CASSVYDTIDNEQFF.

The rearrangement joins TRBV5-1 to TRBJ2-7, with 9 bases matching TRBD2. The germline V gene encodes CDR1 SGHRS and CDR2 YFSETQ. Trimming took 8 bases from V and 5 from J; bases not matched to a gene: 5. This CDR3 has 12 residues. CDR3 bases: TGCGCCAGTGGCGGGAGGGAGAACGAGCAGTACTTC. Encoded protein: CASGGRENEQYF.

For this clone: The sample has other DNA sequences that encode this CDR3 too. The CDR3 region is CAWSVRVYGYTF. As DNA, the CDR3 is TGTGCCTGGAGTGTACGGGTCTATGGCTACACCTTC. The chain carries TRBV30 and TRBJ1-2; D gene unclear. Germline V gene lookup returns CDR1 GTSNPN and CDR2 SVGIG (reference sequence). The CDR3 is 12 amino acids. Trimming left V 0 bases short and J 4 bases short, with 6 bases between.

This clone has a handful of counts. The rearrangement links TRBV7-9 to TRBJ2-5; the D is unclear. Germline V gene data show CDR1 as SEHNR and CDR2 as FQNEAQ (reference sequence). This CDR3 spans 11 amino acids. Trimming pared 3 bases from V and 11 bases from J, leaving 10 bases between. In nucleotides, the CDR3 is TGTGCCAGCAGCTTTTCGGACCAGCAGTACTTC. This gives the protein CASSFSDQQYF. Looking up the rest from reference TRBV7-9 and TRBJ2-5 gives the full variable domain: DTGVSQNPRHKITKRGQNVTFRCDPISEHNRLYWYRQTLGQGPEFLTYFQNEAQLEKSRLLSDRFSAERPKGSFSTLEIQRTEQGDSAMYLCASSFSDQQYFGPGTRLLVL.